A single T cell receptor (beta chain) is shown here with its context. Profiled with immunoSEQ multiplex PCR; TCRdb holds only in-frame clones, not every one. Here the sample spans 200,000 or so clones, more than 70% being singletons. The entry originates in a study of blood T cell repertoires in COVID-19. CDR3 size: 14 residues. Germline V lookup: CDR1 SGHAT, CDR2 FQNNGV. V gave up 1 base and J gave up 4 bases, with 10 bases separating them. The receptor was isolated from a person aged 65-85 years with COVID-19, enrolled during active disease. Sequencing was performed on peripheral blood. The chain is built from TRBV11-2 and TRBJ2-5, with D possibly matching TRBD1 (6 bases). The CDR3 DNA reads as TGTGCCAGCAGCTTAGGAGGGGGTCCAGAGACCCAGTACTTC. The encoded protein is CASSLGGGPETQYF.